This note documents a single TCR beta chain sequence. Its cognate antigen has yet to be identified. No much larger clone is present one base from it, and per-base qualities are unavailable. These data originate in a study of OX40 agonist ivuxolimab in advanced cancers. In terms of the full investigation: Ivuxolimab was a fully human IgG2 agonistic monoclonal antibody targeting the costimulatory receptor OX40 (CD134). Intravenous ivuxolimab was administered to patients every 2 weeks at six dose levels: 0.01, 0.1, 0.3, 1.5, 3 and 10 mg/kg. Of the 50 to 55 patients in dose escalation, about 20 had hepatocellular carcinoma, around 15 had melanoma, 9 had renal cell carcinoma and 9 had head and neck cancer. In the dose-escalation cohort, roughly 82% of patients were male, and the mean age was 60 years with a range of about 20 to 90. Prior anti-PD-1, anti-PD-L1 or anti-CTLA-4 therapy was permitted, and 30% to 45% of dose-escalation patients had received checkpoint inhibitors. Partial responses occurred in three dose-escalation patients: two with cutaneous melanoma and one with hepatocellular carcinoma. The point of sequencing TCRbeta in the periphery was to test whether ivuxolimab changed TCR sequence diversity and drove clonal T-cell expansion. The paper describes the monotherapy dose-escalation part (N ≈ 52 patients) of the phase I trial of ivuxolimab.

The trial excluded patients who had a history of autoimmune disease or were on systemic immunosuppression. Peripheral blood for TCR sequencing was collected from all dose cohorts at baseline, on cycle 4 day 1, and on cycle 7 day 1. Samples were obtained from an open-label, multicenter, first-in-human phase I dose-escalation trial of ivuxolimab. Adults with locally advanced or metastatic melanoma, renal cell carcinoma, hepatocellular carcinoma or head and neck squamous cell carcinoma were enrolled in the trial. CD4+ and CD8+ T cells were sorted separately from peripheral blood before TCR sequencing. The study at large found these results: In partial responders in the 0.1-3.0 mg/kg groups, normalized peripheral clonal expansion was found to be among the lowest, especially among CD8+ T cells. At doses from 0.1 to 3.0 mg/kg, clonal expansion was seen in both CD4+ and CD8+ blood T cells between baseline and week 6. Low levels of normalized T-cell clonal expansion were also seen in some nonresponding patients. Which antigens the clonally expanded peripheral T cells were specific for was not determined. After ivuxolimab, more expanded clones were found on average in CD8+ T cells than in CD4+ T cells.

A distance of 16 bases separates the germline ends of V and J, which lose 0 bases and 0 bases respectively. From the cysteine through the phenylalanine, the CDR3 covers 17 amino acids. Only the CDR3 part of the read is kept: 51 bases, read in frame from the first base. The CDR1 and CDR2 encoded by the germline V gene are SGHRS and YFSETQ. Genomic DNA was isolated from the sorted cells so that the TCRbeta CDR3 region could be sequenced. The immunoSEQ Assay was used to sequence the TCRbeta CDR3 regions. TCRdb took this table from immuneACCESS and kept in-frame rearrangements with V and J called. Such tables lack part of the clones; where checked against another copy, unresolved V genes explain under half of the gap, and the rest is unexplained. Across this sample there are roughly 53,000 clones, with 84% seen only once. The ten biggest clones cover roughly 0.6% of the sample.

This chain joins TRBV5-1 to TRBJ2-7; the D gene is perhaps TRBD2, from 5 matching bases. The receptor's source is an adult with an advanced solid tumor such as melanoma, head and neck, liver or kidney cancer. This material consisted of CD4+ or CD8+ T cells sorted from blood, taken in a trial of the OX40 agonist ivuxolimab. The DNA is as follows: TGCGCCAGCAGCTTGGCTTTTGGAGGCTATAGCTCCTACGAGCAGTACTTC. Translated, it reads CASSLAFGGYSSYEQYF.